These 28 T cell receptor beta chains were all obtained from the same sample, sequenced in a study of blood T cells in healthy people across ages. Combining a sample-barcoded 5' primer with a J-beta primer mix, a second PCR ran for roughly 7 to 11 cycles. TCRdb reprocessed the 5' RACE reads with MiXCR, giving one entry per CDR3 protein. The sample lists about 2 million distinct CDR3 sequences, about 49% seen once, with less than 2.5% in the top ten. Input material: blood. These receptors originate from a woman aged 40 to 49 in good health.

The V gene is TRBV6-2 or TRBV6-3, the J gene TRBJ2-4, with 9 bases that match TRBD2. The J call could be wrong; TRBJ2-7 is a better fit for the DNA end. Germline-derived CDR1 and CDR2 are MNHEY and SVGEGT. The CDR3 sequence is 16 residues long. The CDR3 spells CASSYLAGGPMGEQYF. For the CDR3, the DNA is TGTGCCAGCAGTTACCTTGCGGGGGGGCCGATGGGCGAGCAGTACTTC.

This clonotype has just a few counts. The chain couples TRBV20-1 to TRBJ2-1; TRBD2 aligns across 10 bases. Germline assignment: CDR1 DFQATT and CDR2 SNEGSKA (reference sequence). The CDR3 runs to 13 residues. V shed 5 bases, J shed 9 bases, and the junction held 7 bases outside the gene matches. In nucleotides, the CDR3 is TGCAGTGCTCCTGGACTAGCGGCGATTGAGCAGTTCTTC. Amino acid sequence: CSAPGLAAIEQFF.

The chain uses TRBV27 and TRBJ2-3; D unclear. This CDR3 has 17 amino acids. V lost 4 bases to trimming and J lost 0 bases, with 17 bases between them. Looked up from germline, CDR1 is MNHEY and CDR2 is SMNVEV (reference sequence). This CDR3 is CASSSPLDGESTDTQYF. For the CDR3, the DNA is TGTGCCAGCAGTTCCCCCCTTGACGGAGAAAGCACAGATACGCAGTATTTT.

In this sample, this clonotype turned up a few times. The chain couples TRBV6-6 to TRBJ2-7; unclear D gene. This CDR3 spans 12 amino acids. V gave up 0 bases and J gave up 4 bases, with 4 bases separating them. Germline values: CDR1 MNHNY, CDR2 SVGAGI (reference sequence). The CDR3 nucleotides read TGTGCCAGCAGTTACTCAAATTACGAGCAGTACTTC. It specifies CASSYSNYEQYF.

The chain couples TRBV4-3 to TRBJ2-3; maybe TRBD1 (6 bases). The CDR3 has 15 amino acids. The V end lost 5 bases, the J end lost 1 base, and 13 bases lay between the germline ends. The germline V gene encodes CDR1 LGHNA and CDR2 YSLEER. The CDR3: CASSRSPGGTDTQYF. CDR3 nucleotides: TGCGCCAGCAGCAGGTCCCCAGGGGGCACAGATACGCAGTATTTT.

The chain couples TRBV7-2 to TRBJ2-5; either TRBD1 or TRBD2 may fit D (7 bases each). Looked up from germline, CDR1 is SGHTA and CDR2 is FQGNSA. The CDR3 runs 15 residues. The V end was cut by 3 bases, the J end by 3 bases, with 14 bases between. CDR3 amino acids: CASSFQGGREETQYF. The CDR3 DNA is TGTGCCAGCAGCTTTCAGGGGGGGAGAGAAGAGACCCAGTACTTC.

The chain recombines TRBV20-1 with TRBJ2-5; D is undetermined. V dropped 1 base and J dropped 5 bases, with 11 bases sitting between them. Germline V gene sequence: CDR1 DFQATT, CDR2 SNEGSKA (reference sequence). The CDR3 totals 13 residues. The CDR3: CSARVWRGETQYF. The CDR3 bases are TGCAGTGCTAGAGTTTGGCGCGGTGAGACCCAGTACTTC.

The chain has TRBV6-6 and TRBJ1-2; the D is unclear. The germline V and J ends were trimmed by 0 bases and 2 bases, with 10 bases remaining between them. CDR1 and CDR2 from the germline V gene are MNHNY and SVGAGI (reference sequence). The CDR3 spans 15 residues. The CDR3 sequence: CASSYSRTLNYGYTF. The CDR3 region has the DNA TGTGCCAGCAGTTACTCCAGGACTCTAAACTATGGCTACACCTTC.

The chain couples TRBV7-2 to TRBJ1-2; D is undetermined. CDR1 is SGHTA, CDR2 FQGNSA, per germline. The CDR3 is 17 residues long. V was cut by 3 bases and J by 3 bases, with 20 bases left in between. In DNA, the CDR3 is TGTGCCAGCAGCTTGGGTCCCAGAAGCGTTTTGGACTATGGCTACACCTTC. It encodes CASSLGPRSVLDYGYTF.

DNA for the CDR3: TGTGCCAGCAGCCTATCCGTAGCGAACACGCAGTATTTT. It translates to CASSLSVANTQYF. The chain is built from TRBV27 and TRBJ2-3; D possibly corresponds to TRBD2 (5 bases). The CDR3 length is 13 residues. Trimming left V 6 bases short and J 9 bases short, with 16 bases between. The germline CDR1 and CDR2 sequences are MNHEY and SMNVEV (reference sequence).

The CDR3 region is CSARRDNRETQYF. CDR3 nucleotide sequence: TGCAGTGCCAGAAGGGACAACAGAGAGACCCAGTACTTC. The chain combines TRBV20-1 with TRBJ2-7; D is possibly TRBD1 (6 bases). The J call is doubtful: the DNA matches TRBJ2-5 better. Germline-derived CDR1 and CDR2 are DFQATT and SNEGSKA (reference sequence). This CDR3 comprises 13 residues.

This clonotype was seen a handful of times. The rearrangement joins TRBV5-1 to TRBJ2-7; possible D gene TRBD2, 5 bases. Germline V CDR1 and CDR2: SGHRS, YFSETQ. This CDR3 has 12 residues. Trimming cost V 6 bases and J 2 bases, with 9 bases left between them. The CDR3 bases are TGCGCCAGCAACGCGGGTCCCTACGAGCAGTACTTC. It translates to CASNAGPYEQYF.

The gene calls are TRBV20-1 and TRBJ2-5; the D call may be TRBD1 or TRBD2 (5 bases each). This CDR3 spans 13 amino acids. V gave up 6 bases and J gave up 2 bases, with 13 bases separating them. Germline V gives CDR1 DFQATT, CDR2 SNEGSKA (reference sequence). The CDR3 nucleotides are TGCAGTGCACCGGGACCAATTCAAGAGACCCAGTACTTC. Its protein product is CSAPGPIQETQYF.

V gene TRBV5-1 combines with J gene TRBJ1-1; 9 nucleotides agree with TRBD1. The V gene end was trimmed by 2 bases and the J gene end by 1 base; junction bases not matched to a gene: 6. The CDR3 has 16 amino acids. Germline V gives CDR1 SGHRS, CDR2 YFSETQ. The CDR3, as DNA: TGCGCCAGCAGCTTCCGGGACAGGGAAGGGAACACTGAAGCTTTCTTT. Translating gives CASSFRDREGNTEAFF.

The chain joins TRBV4-1 to TRBJ2-7, with 7 bases matching TRBD2. The germline V gene encodes CDR1 MGHRA and CDR2 YSYEKL. The CDR3 runs to 14 residues. V trimming: 0 bases; J trimming: 6 bases; junction bases outside the gene matches: 5. The CDR3 here is CASSQDRLAGEQYF. The CDR3 DNA reads as TGCGCCAGCAGCCAAGATCGACTAGCTGGCGAGCAGTACTTC.

This clonotype appeared once. The V and J genes are TRBV6-5 and TRBJ2-1, with TRBD2 identical over 16 bases. Judging by the DNA end, TRBJ2-7 fits better; the J call may be wrong. The V gene's germline CDR1 is MNHEY and CDR2 SVGAGI. The CDR3 has 17 amino acids. CDR3 sequence: CASSYGTSGGAYNEQYF. CDR3 bases: TGTGCCAGCAGTTACGGGACTAGCGGGGGGGCCTACAATGAGCAGTACTTC.

V and J are TRBV24-1 and TRBJ2-1; 10 positions match TRBD2. The CDR3 contains 16 residues. Germline V gene data show CDR1 as KGHDR and CDR2 as SFDVKD. Trimming at V came to 4 bases and at J to 6 bases, leaving 8 bases not matched to a gene. CDR3 in amino acids: CATSDSGLAYTNEQFF. In DNA, the CDR3 is TGTGCCACCAGTGACTCGGGACTAGCGTATACCAATGAGCAGTTCTTC.

The chain joins TRBV20-1 to TRBJ2-6, with no clear D. CDR1 and CDR2 from the germline V gene are DFQATT and SNEGSKA (reference sequence). The CDR3 has 14 amino acids. Trimming cost V 3 bases and J 0 bases, with 6 bases left between them. The CDR3 reads CSASRASGANVLTF. The CDR3 region has the DNA TGCAGTGCTAGTAGAGCCTCTGGGGCCAACGTCCTGACTTTC.

The chain uses TRBV29-1 and TRBJ1-1; D uncertain. The germline V gene has CDR1 SQVTM and CDR2 ANQGSEA. This CDR3 is 11 amino acids long. Deletions cut 4 bases from V and 5 bases from J, with 8 bases between. This chain's CDR3 is CSVVPTTEAFF. The CDR3 bases are TGCAGCGTTGTTCCTACTACTGAAGCTTTCTTT.

CDR3 residues: CSAGGGDNQETQYF. The CDR3 DNA is TGCAGTGCCGGGGGTGGGGACAACCAAGAGACCCAGTACTTC. The chain carries TRBV20-1 and TRBJ2-5, with D possibly being TRBD1 or TRBD2 (6 bases each). Germline loops: CDR1 DFQATT, CDR2 SNEGSKA (reference sequence). The CDR3 extends over 14 amino acids. Between the trimmed V and J ends, which lost 6 bases and 0 bases, there was a span of 14 bases.

This clonotype was detected once. This chain links TRBV20-1 with TRBJ2-4; perhaps TRBD1 as D (6 bases). Germline V lookup: CDR1 DFQATT, CDR2 SNEGSKA (reference sequence). V lost 0 bases, J lost 0 bases, and 12 bases lay in between. This CDR3 comprises 16 residues. CDR3 coding DNA: TGCAGTGCTAGAGATCTGCAGGGGTTAGCCAAAAACATTCAGTACTTC. This translates into CSARDLQGLAKNIQYF.

In regard to this clonotype: One junction end disagrees with the germline gene, perhaps due to a read error. V is TRBV12-5 and J is TRBJ1-1; D perhaps matches TRBD1 (6 bases). The CDR3 totals 12 residues. Germline CDR1 and CDR2: LGHNT and FRNRAP. CDR3 loop: CASGLEGGGTFF. CDR3 nucleotides: TGCGCTAGTGGTTTGGAAGGGGGGGGTACTTTCTTT.

The chain joins TRBV7-3 to TRBJ2-1; a possible D gene is TRBD2 (6 bases). V lost 3 bases and J 0 bases, leaving 9 bases between the germline ends. This CDR3 has 15 residues. Germline V CDR1 and CDR2: SGHTA, FQGTGA. As DNA, the CDR3 is TGTGCCAGCAGCTTTAGCGGAGACTCCTACAATGAGCAGTTCTTC. Residues: CASSFSGDSYNEQFF.

The V gene is TRBV14, the J gene TRBJ1-1; D perhaps matches TRBD1 (5 bases). This CDR3 has 14 amino acids. Trimming removed 4 bases at V and 4 bases at J, with 13 bases between. Germline V gene data show CDR1 as SGHDN and CDR2 as FVKESK. The chain's CDR3 is CASSPPGTVTEAFF. The CDR3 bases are TGTGCCAGCAGCCCCCCAGGGACGGTCACTGAAGCTTTCTTT.

This chain uses TRBV28 with TRBJ2-1, with D unresolved. The V gene's germline CDR1 is MDHEN and CDR2 SYDVKM. V lost 6 bases to trimming and J lost 11 bases, with 11 bases between them. This CDR3 is built from 11 residues. DNA of the CDR3: TGTGCCAGCAGCCTCAGAAAAAAGCAGTTCTTC. The encoded protein is CASSLRKKQFF.

This clonotype was detected a few times. V is TRBV28 and J is TRBJ1-5, with a possible D match to TRBD1 (5 bases). Germline V lookup: CDR1 MDHEN, CDR2 SYDVKM. The CDR3 spans 14 residues. The germline V and J ends were trimmed by 6 bases and 4 bases, with 13 bases remaining between them. Here the CDR3 reads CASSPGTFNQPQHF. The DNA for the CDR3 is TGTGCCAGCAGCCCCGGGACTTTTAATCAGCCCCAGCATTTT.

As concerns this clonotype: At one end, the junction sequence differs from germline, possibly due to a read error. V is TRBV29-1 and J is TRBJ2-3; no definite D call. Per germline, CDR1 SQVTM and CDR2 ANQGSEA. The CDR3 length is 12 residues. The DNA of the CDR3 is TGTGCGACCCGGCGGCCGACAGATACGCAGTATTTT. Translation: CATRRPTDTQYF.

V and J are TRBV12-5 and TRBJ2-5, with 12 bases lining up with TRBD1. V lost 3 bases, J lost 1 base, and 3 bases stayed unmatched. CDR3 length: 16 amino acids. In germline, CDR1 is LGHNT, CDR2 FRNRAP. The CDR3 DNA follows: TGTGCTAGTGGTTTTGGGACAGGGGGCCTCCAAGAGACCCAGTACTTC. It is translated as CASGFGTGGLQETQYF.